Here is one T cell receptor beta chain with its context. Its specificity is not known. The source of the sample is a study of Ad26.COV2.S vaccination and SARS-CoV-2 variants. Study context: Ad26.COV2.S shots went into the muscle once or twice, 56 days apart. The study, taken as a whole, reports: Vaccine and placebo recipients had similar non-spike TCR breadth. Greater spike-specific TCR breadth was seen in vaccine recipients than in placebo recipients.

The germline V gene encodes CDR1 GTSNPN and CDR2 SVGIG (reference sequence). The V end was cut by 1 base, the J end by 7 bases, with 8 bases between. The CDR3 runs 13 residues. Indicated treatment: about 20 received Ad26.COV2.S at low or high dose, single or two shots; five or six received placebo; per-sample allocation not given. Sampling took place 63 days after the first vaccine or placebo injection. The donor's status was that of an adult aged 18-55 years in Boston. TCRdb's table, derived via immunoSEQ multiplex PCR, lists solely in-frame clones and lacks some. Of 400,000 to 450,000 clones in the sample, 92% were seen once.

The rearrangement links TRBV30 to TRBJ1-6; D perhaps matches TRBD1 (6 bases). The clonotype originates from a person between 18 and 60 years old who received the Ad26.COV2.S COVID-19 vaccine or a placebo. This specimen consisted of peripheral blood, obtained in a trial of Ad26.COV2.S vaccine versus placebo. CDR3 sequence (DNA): TGTGCCTGGAGTGACCAGGGGAATTCACCCCTCCACTTT. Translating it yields CAWSDQGNSPLHF. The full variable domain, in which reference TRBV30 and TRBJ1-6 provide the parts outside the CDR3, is SQTIHQWPATLVQPVGSPLSLECTVEGTSNPNLYWYRQAAGRGLQLLFYSVGIGQISSEVPQNLSASRPQDRQFILSSKKLLLSDSGFYLCAWSDQGNSPLHFGNGTRLTVT.